These 25 T cell receptor beta chains were sequenced from one sample in a study of technical replicates of blood from a handful of donors (dated by TCRdb to the late 2010s). The protocol used for the library was the immunoSEQ multiplex PCR assay. Held by TCRdb, this immuneACCESS table contains in-frame sequences only and omits some clones. Under half of the omission traces to an unresolved V gene where checked; the cause of the rest is unknown. Recorded for this sample are some 70,000 clones; 70% to 90% of them occurred a single time. The ten most abundant clones make up roughly 4.6% of the sample. The sample comprised PBMCs. Receptors were obtained from a human donor in good health. Some clones in this sample may be carry-over from other donors' samples.

This chain links TRBV18 with TRBJ1-2; D not certain. V dropped 1 base and J dropped 0 bases, with 9 bases sitting between them. CDR3 size: 15 residues. Germline V gene lookup returns CDR1 KGHSH and CDR2 LQKENI. The CDR3 region is CASSPQDWPNYGYTF. DNA for the CDR3: TGTGCCAGCTCACCACAAGATTGGCCTAACTATGGCTACACCTTC. Full variable domain (rest looked up from reference TRBV18 and TRBJ1-2): NAGVMQNPRHLVRRRGQEARLRCSPMKGHSHVYWYRQLPEEGLKFMVYLQKENIIDESGMPKERFSAEFPKEGPSILRIQQVVRGDSAAYFCASSPQDWPNYGYTFGSGTRLTVV.

The chain couples TRBV7-7 to TRBJ2-7; TRBD1 agrees at 7 bases. Germline values: CDR1 SSHAT, CDR2 FNYEAQ (reference sequence). V shed 3 bases, J shed 1 base, and the junction held 3 bases outside the gene matches. The CDR3 extends over 14 amino acids. The CDR3 loop is CASSLGRGSYEQYF. The DNA of the CDR3 is TGTGCCAGCAGCTTGGGCAGGGGGTCCTACGAGCAGTACTTC.

In the case of this clone: One end of the junction varies from germline; a read error may be responsible. V gene TRBV7-2 combines with J gene TRBJ1-2; D gene uncertain. The CDR3 length is 11 residues. Germline lookup yields CDR1 SGHTA and CDR2 FQGNSA. DNA for the CDR3: TGTGCCAGCAGTTACTCCTATCGCTACACCTTC. It codes for CASSYSYRYTF.

This clone was counted once. The chain couples TRBV19 to TRBJ1-4, with D possibly TRBD1 on 6 matching bases. Germline V lookup: CDR1 LNHDA, CDR2 SQIVND (reference sequence). Trimming left V 3 bases short and J 3 bases short, with 11 bases between. This CDR3 has 15 residues. The CDR3 nucleotides are TGTGCCAGTAGTATCCAGGGACAACCTAATGAAAAACTGTTTTTT. Its translation is CASSIQGQPNEKLFF.

This chain joins TRBV10-3 and TRBJ1-1; weak D call: TRBD1 (6 bases). V was pared by 6 bases and J by 5 bases, with 16 bases between. This CDR3 is 14 amino acids long. The V gene's germline CDR1 is ENHRY and CDR2 SYGVKD. The CDR3 region is CAIRNRDRGTEAFF. CDR3 DNA: TGTGCCATCAGAAACAGGGACCGGGGAACTGAAGCTTTCTTT.

The gene calls are TRBV2 and TRBJ2-5; 10 nucleotides line up with TRBD2. There are 14 residues in the CDR3. CDR1 and CDR2 (germline): SNHLY, FYNNEI. Losses at the gene ends were 6 bases for V and 4 bases for J; bases not matched to a gene: 5. The CDR3 region is CASRSGRARETQYF. In nucleotides, the CDR3 is TGTGCCAGCAGGAGCGGGAGGGCCAGAGAGACCCAGTACTTC.

This chain joins TRBV2 and TRBJ2-3, with TRBD2 matching over 11 bases. V dropped 6 bases and J dropped 3; count of bases not matched to a gene: 5. The CDR3 has 15 residues. Germline lookup yields CDR1 SNHLY and CDR2 FYNNEI. CDR3 DNA: TGTGCCAGCAGGAAACTAGCGGGGGTTACAGATACGCAGTATTTT. Protein product: CASRKLAGVTDTQYF.

The genes are TRBV20-1 and TRBJ1-1, with D hard to call. The CDR3 runs 11 residues. With 6 bases removed from V and 1 base from J, the gap between germline ends came to 6 bases. Looked up from germline, CDR1 is DFQATT and CDR2 is SNEGSKA (reference sequence). Written as DNA, the CDR3 is TGCAGTGCGCCCAGGAACACTGAAGCTTTCTTT. Protein product: CSAPRNTEAFF.

The chain is built from TRBV11-1 and TRBJ2-7; perhaps TRBD1 as D (6 bases). Germline CDR1 reads SGHAT; CDR2 reads FQDESV (reference sequence). The CDR3 contains 13 residues. Trimming removed 2 bases at V and 6 bases at J, with 11 bases between. The CDR3 is CASSLSGVAEQYF. The CDR3, as DNA: TGTGCCAGCAGCTTATCAGGGGTCGCCGAGCAGTACTTC.

This clone is a singleton in its sample. The CDR3: CASSQSDRGGSGANVLTF. As DNA, the CDR3 is TGTGCCAGTAGTCAATCGGACAGGGGAGGTTCTGGGGCCAACGTCCTGACTTTC. This chain links TRBV19 with TRBJ2-6; 9 bases align to TRBD1. V dropped 5 bases and J dropped 1; count of bases not matched to a gene: 9. This CDR3 spans 18 amino acids. The V gene's germline CDR1 is LNHDA and CDR2 SQIVND (reference sequence).

J is TRBJ2-7 and V is TRBV18, with 7 bases matching TRBD1. CDR1 and CDR2 from the germline V gene are KGHSH and LQKENI. V lost 4 bases to trimming and J lost 7 bases; unmatched junction nucleotides: 10. The CDR3 runs 14 residues. CDR3 loop: CASSLRDSAVEQYF. The CDR3 nucleotides are TGTGCCAGCTCACTCCGGGACAGTGCTGTAGAGCAGTACTTC. Looking up the rest from reference TRBV18 and TRBJ2-7 gives the full variable domain: NAGVMQNPRHLVRRRGQEARLRCSPMKGHSHVYWYRQLPEEGLKFMVYLQKENIIDESGMPKERFSAEFPKEGPSILRIQQVVRGDSAAYFCASSLRDSAVEQYFGPGTRLTVT.

The CDR3 region is CASSLYAGFTGTDTQYF. The CDR3 DNA is TGTGCCAGCAGCTTGTACGCCGGGTTCACTGGCACAGATACGCAGTATTTT. This chain uses TRBV5-6 with TRBJ2-3; D is uncertain. CDR3 length: 17 amino acids. Germline V gives CDR1 SGHDT, CDR2 YYEEEE. Trimming stripped 1 base from V and 1 base from J, with 16 bases between.

The chain links TRBV7-2 to TRBJ1-4; 9 bases are a match to TRBD1. The CDR3 has 15 residues. In germline, CDR1 is SGHTA, CDR2 FQGNSA. V dropped 4 bases and J dropped 6; count of bases not matched to a gene: 6. The DNA of the CDR3 is TGTGCCAGCAGCTCGACCGGGACAGGGTATGAAAAACTGTTTTTT. Translating gives CASSSTGTGYEKLFF.

The chain carries TRBV7-2 and TRBJ2-2; tentatively, D is TRBD1 (6 bases). This CDR3 is built from 15 residues. V lost 2 bases to trimming and J lost 5 bases, with 12 bases between them. Germline CDR1 is SGHTA and CDR2 is FQGNSA. Here the CDR3 DNA reads TGTGCCAGCAGCTTATCACAGGGCGGGACCGGGGAGCTGTTTTTT. Its translation: CASSLSQGGTGELFF.

This clone was counted once. V usage is TRBV7-8 and J usage is TRBJ2-7; 9 positions match TRBD1. The CDR3 extends over 15 amino acids. The V segment lost 2 bases and the J segment 3 bases; nucleotides outside the gene matches: 5. Germline loops: CDR1 SGHVS, CDR2 FQNEAQ. The CDR3 here is CASSLFADRGYEQYF. CDR3 in DNA: TGTGCCAGCAGCTTATTCGCGGACAGGGGCTACGAGCAGTACTTC. Drawing the rest from reference TRBV7-8 and TRBJ2-7, the complete variable domain is GAGVSQSPRYKVAKRGQDVALRCDPISGHVSLFWYQQALGQGPEFLTYFQNEAQLDKSGLPSDRFFAERPEGSVSTLKIQRTQQEDSAVYLCASSLFADRGYEQYFGPGTRLTVT.

This clone has just a few counts. The chain uses TRBV7-8 and TRBJ1-2, with D possibly TRBD1 on 6 matching bases. In germline, CDR1 is SGHVS, CDR2 FQNEAQ. The CDR3 consists of 13 residues. V lost 6 bases, J lost 6 bases, and 14 bases lay in between. The CDR3 DNA reads TGTGCCAGCAGGCCCAGGGGTTCTGATGGCTACACCTTC. It specifies CASRPRGSDGYTF.

This chain connects TRBV29-1 to TRBJ2-6; possibly TRBD2 for D (5 bases). Trimming stripped 6 bases from V and 1 base from J, with 22 bases between. Germline lookup yields CDR1 SQVTM and CDR2 ANQGSEA. The CDR3 consists of 18 residues. This chain's CDR3 is CSVLGSGSWRSGANVLTF. The CDR3, as DNA: TGCAGCGTGTTAGGCTCCGGGTCTTGGAGGTCTGGGGCCAACGTCCTGACTTTC.

V usage is TRBV7-2 and J usage is TRBJ2-7; tentative D call: TRBD1 (5 bases). This CDR3 is built from 15 residues. Germline V gene sequence: CDR1 SGHTA, CDR2 FQGNSA. V lost 0 bases, J lost 5 bases, and 14 bases lay in between. CDR3 sequence reads: CASSLALLGADEQYF. The CDR3 DNA sequence: TGTGCCAGCAGCTTAGCACTTCTAGGGGCCGACGAGCAGTACTTC.

The CDR3 DNA reads as TGTGCCAGCAGTTACTCGTCGACAGGGGCGAACACTGAAGCTTTCTTT. The encoded protein is CASSYSSTGANTEAFF. The genes are TRBV6-5 and TRBJ1-1, with 8 bases identical to TRBD1. V lost 0 bases to trimming and J lost 1 base; unmatched junction nucleotides: 4. Germline V gene lookup returns CDR1 MNHEY and CDR2 SVGAGI. The CDR3 contains 16 residues.

The chain combines TRBV5-6 with TRBJ1-3; 7 nucleotides line up with TRBD1. Germline CDR1 reads SGHDT; CDR2 reads YYEEEE. The CDR3 runs to 15 residues. With V trimmed by 4 bases and J by 4 bases, 8 bases remained unmatched. Here the CDR3 reads CASSPGDRRGNTIYF. The CDR3 bases are TGTGCCAGCAGCCCGGGGGACAGAAGGGGAAACACCATATATTTT.

V usage is TRBV7-9 and J usage is TRBJ2-7, with 10 bases that match TRBD2. This CDR3 region has 15 residues. CDR1 and CDR2 from the germline V gene are SEHNR and FQNEAQ (reference sequence). V dropped 0 bases and J dropped 2; count of bases not matched to a gene: 1. For the CDR3, the DNA is TGTGCCAGCAGCTTAGCAGCGGGAGGGCCCTACGAGCAGTACTTC. Translated, it gives CASSLAAGGPYEQYF.

The chain links TRBV29-1 to TRBJ2-7; 7 bases are a match to TRBD1. The CDR3 sequence is 11 residues long. Germline V gene sequence: CDR1 SQVTM, CDR2 ANQGSEA. J was trimmed by 3 bases and V by 6 bases; bases with no gene match: 2. The CDR3 nucleotides read TGCAGCGTCCGGGACAGCTACGAGCAGTACTTC. The encoded protein is CSVRDSYEQYF.

The chain uses TRBV5-1 and TRBJ2-7; D may be TRBD1 (6 bases). V lost 0 bases and J 1 base, leaving 11 bases between the germline ends. Per germline, CDR1 SGHRS and CDR2 YFSETQ. The CDR3 runs 15 residues. This CDR3 is CASSLGAGESYEQYF. The CDR3 DNA reads as TGCGCCAGCAGCTTGGGTGCAGGGGAGTCCTACGAGCAGTACTTC.

The CDR3 sequence is CSADRDTGQYF. The CDR3, as DNA: TGCAGTGCTGACCGGGACACAGGGCAGTACTTC. V gene TRBV20-1 combines with J gene TRBJ2-5; perhaps TRBD1 as D (6 bases). The CDR3 extends over 11 amino acids. Trimming pared 5 bases from V and 11 bases from J, leaving 15 bases between. Looked up from germline, CDR1 is DFQATT and CDR2 is SNEGSKA (reference sequence).

V gene TRBV5-5 combines with J gene TRBJ1-2; a weak D match, TRBD1 (6 bases). This CDR3 comprises 13 residues. CDR1 and CDR2 (germline): SGHKS, YYEKEE (reference sequence). V lost 4 bases to trimming and J lost 2 bases, with 9 bases between them. The CDR3 DNA is TGTGCCAGCAGCAGGGACATGAACTATGGCTACACCTTC. This codes for CASSRDMNYGYTF.